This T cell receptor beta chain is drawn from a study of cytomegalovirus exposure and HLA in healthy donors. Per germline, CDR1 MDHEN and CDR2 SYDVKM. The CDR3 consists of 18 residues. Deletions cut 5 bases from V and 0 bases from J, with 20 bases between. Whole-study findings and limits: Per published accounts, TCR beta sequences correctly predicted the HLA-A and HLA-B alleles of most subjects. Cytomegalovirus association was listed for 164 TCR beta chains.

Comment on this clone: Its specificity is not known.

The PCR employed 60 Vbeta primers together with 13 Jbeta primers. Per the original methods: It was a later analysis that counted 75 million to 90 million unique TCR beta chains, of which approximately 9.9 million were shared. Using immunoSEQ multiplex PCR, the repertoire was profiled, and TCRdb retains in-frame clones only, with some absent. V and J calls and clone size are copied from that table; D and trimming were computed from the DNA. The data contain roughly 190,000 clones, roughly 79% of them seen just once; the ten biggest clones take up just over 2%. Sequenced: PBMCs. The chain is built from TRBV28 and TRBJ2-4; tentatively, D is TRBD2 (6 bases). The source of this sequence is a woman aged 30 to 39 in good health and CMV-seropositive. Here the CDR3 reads CASSLSLSGMLAKNIQYF. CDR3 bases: TGTGCCAGCAGTCTCTCTCTTAGCGGAATGCTAGCCAAAAACATTCAGTACTTC.